This TCR beta chain was recovered during a study of OX40 agonist ivuxolimab in advanced cancers. Looking at the study overall: The dose-escalation cohort was roughly 84% male, with a mean age of around 60 years, ranging roughly 23 to 90.

The study's findings and limits: At 0.1 to 3.0 mg/kg and by week 6, clonal expansion occurred in CD4+ and CD8+ blood T cells. Expanded clones belonging to CD8+ T cells outnumbered, on average, those of CD4+. No determination was made of the antigen specificity of the expanded peripheral T cells.

Concerning this clone itself: Antigen: not known.

TCRdb's table, derived via immunoSEQ multiplex PCR, lists solely in-frame clones and lacks some. The data contain approximately 100,000 clones, 90% of them seen just once; the ten biggest clones take up about 1.5%. The sample in question was CD4+ or CD8+ T cells sorted from blood, obtained in a trial of the OX40 agonist ivuxolimab. The TCR originated in an adult with an advanced solid tumor such as melanoma, head and neck, liver or kidney cancer.

CDR3 bases: TGTGCCAGCAGCTCGATAGCGGGAGGGCCGAGCGAGCAGTACTTC. Its protein product is CASSSIAGGPSEQYF. V is TRBV5-5 and J is TRBJ2-7; 11 positions match TRBD2. V was clipped by 3 bases and J by 6 bases; unmatched bases: 8. This CDR3 contains 15 residues. Per the germline V gene, CDR1 is SGHKS and CDR2 is YYEKEE (reference sequence).